This T cell receptor beta chain was obtained from a study of glioma-infiltrating T cells (TCRdb year 2016). Concerning the study at large: Glioma tissue, non-neoplastic brain tissue and matched peripheral blood mononuclear cells were used as sources from which TCR alpha- and beta-chain repertoires were sequenced. To gauge divergence between tissue and blood T-cell populations, every tissue-infiltrating repertoire was compared against the peripheral blood repertoire from the same patient. The paired cohort comprised three low-grade glioma patients, about 8 primary glioblastoma patients and three non-glioma patients contributing non-neoplastic brain tissue.

Trimming removed 5 bases from V and 0 bases from J, leaving 14 bases between the germline ends. The CDR3, cysteine through phenylalanine, is 16 amino acids long. Only the CDR3 DNA stays, 48 bases, in frame from base 1. Sequences LNHDA (CDR1) and SQIVND (CDR2) are obtained from the germline V gene (reference sequence). Results and caveats for the whole study, not just this receptor: In non-neoplastic patients, VJ-independent divergence between tissue and blood fell below expectation, whereas in all gliomas, and especially in low-grade gliomas, the divergence rose above expectation. Tissue and blood shared very few CDR3 sequences, a result attributed to high CDR3 diversity and limited sampling. Group comparisons rested on small numbers: three non-neoplastic, three low-grade glioma and 7 or 8 glioblastoma patients.

About this clonotype: This clone's antigen is unknown. One base away there is no much larger clone; base qualities are not given.

TCR alpha and beta CDR3 regions were amplified with the iRepertoire nested amplicon-rescue multiplex PCR (arm-PCR) platform from RNA. One-step reverse transcription and amplification used about 95-400 ng of tissue mRNA or PBMC total RNA as input. Following bead purification, Illumina adapters were added through a secondary multiplex PCR, and the libraries were then gel-purified between 200 and 400 bp. Libraries carried internal 6-nucleotide barcodes used for demultiplexing. The libraries were sequenced on an Illumina MiSeq using 2x220 or 2x250 nucleotide paired-end reads. The study's processing was this. FLASH 1.2.11 was used to merge paired reads, and BWA-MEM then aligned the reads to the GRCh37 human genome before TRA and TRB reads were extracted. An IMGT-derived reference of cassette sequences and CDR3 motifs, with pseudogenes included, was used for V and J assignment. Three-frame translation of reads was performed, and productive CDR3s were defined as those with a C...FGXG motif and no stop codons. A clonotype was defined as a unique combination of a V-J cassette pair and a CDR3 amino acid sequence. Reads were filtered by Hamming distance, with the threshold set by the sequence error rate of each sample in mapped regions. Using fastp trimming at Q25 and MiXCR clonotype assembly, TCRdb reanalyzed the public sequencing data and kept in-frame beta chains. Under each unique CDR3 protein, matching rows form one entry showing the most common genes and DNA. The V and J calls and clone size come from TCRdb's table, not from the authors' own analysis. The table for this sample lists some 180,000 distinct CDR3 sequences; roughly a third of them were counted only once. The ten largest make up around 20% of the sample.

The sequenced sample was glioma tissue, nonneoplastic brain tissue, or PBMCs (not recorded which). This TCR was sampled from a human donor with low-grade glioma or glioblastoma, undergoing nonglioma brain surgery, or in good health (not recorded which). The chain is encoded by TRBV19 joined to TRBJ1-5; TRBD1 is a possible D gene, resting on 5 matching bases. The DNA sequence is as follows: TGTGCCAGTAGTTTCGGGACGGTAGGTAGCAATCAGCCCCAGCATTTT. This translates into CASSFGTVGSNQPQHF. The full variable domain, with segments outside the CDR3 supplied by the reference TRBV19 and TRBJ1-5 proteins, appears as DGGITQSPKYLFRKEGQNVTLSCEQNLNHDAMYWYRQDPGQGLRLIYYSQIVNDFQKGDIAEGYSVSREKKESFPLTVTSAQKNPTAFYLCASSFGTVGSNQPQHFGDGTRLSIL.